The next 27 T cell receptor delta chains were all read from a single sample in a study of gamma-delta T cells after stem cell transplantation. TCRdb ran CATT on the RT-PCR reads. The profile shows some 1,200 delta-chain clones, around 18% of them singletons. The sequenced sample consisted of gamma-delta T cells. Every receptor here comes from a human donor. It is not recorded whose cells these are; they may come from a transplant donor.

By frequency in the sample, this clone is medium-sized. The gene calls are TRDV2 and TRDJ1; 12 bases are shared with TRDD3. Germline values: CDR1 GEAIGNYY, CDR2 EKD. The CDR3 runs 17 residues. Losses at the gene ends were 3 bases for V and 4 bases for J; bases not matched to a gene: 11. CDR3 coding DNA: TGTGCCTGTGACGCTGTTACTGGGGGATACCCGGACGATAAACTCATCTTT. Protein: CACDAVTGGYPDDKLIF.

On this clone: A much larger clone lies a single base off, so this may be a read error. Different DNA sequences within this sample yield the same CDR3. The rearrangement uses TRDV2 and TRDJ1; D remains unclear. CDR3 size: 13 residues. The V gene's germline CDR1 is GEAIGNYY and CDR2 EKD. Here the CDR3 reads CACDPLNTDKLIF. The DNA of the CDR3 is TGTGCCTGTGACCCCTTGAACACCGACAAACTCATCTTT.

This clone qualifies as medium-sized. This rearrangement joins TRDV1 to TRDJ1; 12 nucleotides align to TRDD3. The CDR3 is made up of 22 amino acids. From germline, CDR1 is TSWWSYY and CDR2 QGS. J gave up 3 bases and V 3 bases, and 23 bases lay outside the gene matches. For the CDR3, the DNA is TGTGCTCTTGGGGACCCTCTTCCGACCCCTTTCTACTGGGGGATACTCCCCGATAAACTCATCTTT. This translates into CALGDPLPTPFYWGILPDKLIF.

This clone was observed a few times. A far bigger clonotype differs at one base, so this is likely a read error. This specimen includes other DNA sequences encoding the same CDR3. CDR3 sequence (DNA): TGTGCCTGTGACCTACTGGGGGATACGCGGGCCTTGTATGATAAACTCATCTTT. Translation gives CACDLLGDTRALYDKLIF. The gene calls are TRDV2 and TRDJ1; 13 bases are shared with TRDD3. CDR3 length: 18 residues. V was pared by 3 bases and J by 5 bases, with 14 bases of the junction left unmatched. CDR1 is GEAIGNYY, CDR2 EKD, per germline.

This clone is labeled as medium-sized. The chain links TRDV1 to TRDJ1, with 13 bases aligning to TRDD3. V was pared by 6 bases and J by 2 bases, with 24 bases of the junction left unmatched. The germline CDR1 and CDR2 sequences are TSWWSYY and QGS. This CDR3 contains 22 residues. CDR3 protein: CALGIFPSPTGGYARETDKLIF. CDR3 DNA: TGTGCTCTTGGTATATTCCCCTCGCCGACTGGGGGATACGCCCGTGAAACCGATAAACTCATCTTT.

This clone is judged medium-sized. The V gene is TRDV2, the J gene TRDJ1; TRDD3 matches at 8 bases. There are 16 residues in the CDR3. With 3 bases clipped from V and 1 base from J, the junction kept 9 bases outside the gene matches. From germline, CDR1 is GEAIGNYY and CDR2 EKD. As DNA, the CDR3 is TGTGCCTGTGACTTGCTGGGGGAGCCTTTCACCGATAAACTCATCTTT. This gives the protein CACDLLGEPFTDKLIF.

This clone is categorized as medium-sized (0.01 to 0.1%). The chain links TRDV2 to TRDJ1; D call uncertain. This CDR3 spans 19 amino acids. Deletions cut 0 bases from V and 0 bases from J, with 22 bases between. Germline V lookup: CDR1 GEAIGNYY, CDR2 EKD. The CDR3 DNA reads as TGTGCCTGTGACACCGCTGAACCAGATTTAAAAGTGTACACCGATAAACTCATCTTT. Translating gives CACDTAEPDLKVYTDKLIF.

About this clone itself: This may be a read error, as it is one base from a much larger clone. The rearrangement uses TRDV2 and TRDJ3, with 12 bases identical to TRDD3. Germline V gene lookup returns CDR1 GEAIGNYY and CDR2 EKD. CDR3 length: 23 amino acids. The V segment lost 3 bases and the J segment 0 bases; nucleotides outside the gene matches: 17. The CDR3 reads CACDAVYWGIQNLSSWDTRQMFF. In DNA, the CDR3 is TGTGCCTGTGACGCCGTGTACTGGGGGATACAAAACCTGAGCTCCTGGGACACCCGACAGATGTTTTTC.

This clone is deemed medium-sized. The chain employs TRAV29/DV5 and TRDJ2; D gene ambiguous. V was trimmed by 0 bases and J by 2 bases, leaving 11 bases between them. This CDR3 is built from 15 residues. Germline V gene lookup returns CDR1 NSMFDY and CDR2 ISSIKDK. The CDR3 DNA follows: TGTGCAGCAAGCGCGTTACCCGTATTGACAGCACAACTCTTCTTT. It yields the protein CAASALPVLTAQLFF.

In this sample, this clone turned up once. A much larger clonotype is one base distant, so this may be a read error. The genes are TRDV1 and TRDJ1; 9 nucleotides match TRDD3. Losses at the gene ends were 0 bases for V and 0 bases for J; bases not matched to a gene: 29. CDR3 length: 25 amino acids. The germline V gene has CDR1 TSWWSYY and CDR2 QGS. CDR3 sequence reads: CALGELNPVTIPYRGIPWYTDKLIF. CDR3 bases: TGTGCTCTTGGGGAACTAAATCCGGTCACGATTCCGTACCGGGGGATACCTTGGTACACCGATAAACTCATCTTT.

This clone rates as medium-sized (0.01 to 0.1%). This chain joins TRDV1 and TRDJ1; maybe TRDD2 (9 bases). The CDR3 sequence is 20 residues long. V lost 0 bases and J 1 base, leaving 24 bases between the germline ends. The germline CDR1 and CDR2 sequences are TSWWSYY and QGS. The CDR3 sequence: CALGELLPTLGWGITDKLIF. The CDR3 coding sequence is TGTGCTCTTGGGGAACTCCTTCCTACACTAGGTTGGGGGATCACCGATAAACTCATCTTT.

This clone has only a few counts. The gene calls are TRDV1 and TRDJ1; 11 bases are a match to TRDD3. The CDR3 has 25 amino acids. CDR1 is TSWWSYY and CDR2 is QGS in the germline V gene. V was clipped by 3 bases and J by 0 bases; unmatched bases: 30. The CDR3 nucleotides are TGTGCTCTTGGGGAGCGATCCCCATCTTCCTCCTGTTGTGGGGGATACGCGATCTACACCGATAAACTCATCTTT. Amino acids: CALGERSPSSSCCGGYAIYTDKLIF.

This clone is large within its sample. The chain is built from TRDV2 and TRDJ1; 10 bases are shared with TRDD3. V trimming: 0 bases; J trimming: 2 bases; junction bases outside the gene matches: 14. CDR3 length: 19 amino acids. CDR1 is GEAIGNYY and CDR2 is EKD in the germline V gene. CDR3 loop: CACDTVEWGIPPYTDKLIF. In DNA, the CDR3 is TGTGCCTGTGACACCGTGGAGTGGGGGATACCCCCGTATACCGATAAACTCATCTTT.

The rearrangement joins TRDV1 to TRDJ1, with 13 bases fitting TRDD3. The CDR3 has 25 residues. The V segment lost 0 bases and the J segment 1 base; nucleotides outside the gene matches: 26. Looked up from germline, CDR1 is TSWWSYY and CDR2 is QGS. Here the CDR3 reads CALGELGGGASYRYWGIRSTDKLIF. The CDR3 region has the DNA TGTGCTCTTGGGGAACTAGGAGGGGGTGCTTCCTACCGGTACTGGGGGATACGCAGCACCGATAAACTCATCTTT.

By share, this clone ranks as medium-sized. The genes are TRDV2 and TRDJ3; the D is unclear. This CDR3 region has 19 residues. Germline lookup yields CDR1 GEAIGNYY and CDR2 EKD. Between the trimmed V and J ends, which lost 0 bases and 2 bases, there was a span of 16 bases. The CDR3 loop reads CACDTGLTQGPWDTRQMFF. The CDR3 bases are TGTGCCTGTGACACCGGCCTAACCCAAGGCCCCTGGGACACCCGACAGATGTTTTTC.

This clone counts as medium-sized. The chain combines TRDV1 with TRDJ1; D might be TRDD3 (7 bases). Germline CDR1 is TSWWSYY and CDR2 is QGS. This CDR3 has 28 residues. The ends were cut back, 1 base at V and 2 bases at J, with 50 bases in the middle. DNA for the CDR3: TGTGCTCTTGGGGAACCTTGGTCCGCTCCTACTAGAAACTTTACTGGGGATCCTAGTACAATTTTGACCGATAAACTCATCTTT. This sequence encodes CALGEPWSAPTRNFTGDPSTILTDKLIF.

This clone ranks as medium-sized. The chain links TRDV2 to TRDJ1; 8 bases are shared with TRDD3. CDR1 GEAIGNYY and CDR2 EKD come from the germline V gene. The CDR3 is made up of 16 amino acids. With 3 bases clipped from V and 1 base from J, the junction kept 9 bases outside the gene matches. The CDR3: CACDSLTGDTTDKLIF. The DNA for the CDR3 is TGTGCCTGTGACTCCCTTACTGGGGATACCACCGATAAACTCATCTTT.

Regarding this clone: A far larger clone differs by one base, so this is likely a read error. This sequence joins TRDV2 and TRDJ1; 12 positions match TRDD3. This CDR3 is 24 amino acids long. V lost 2 bases, J lost 3 bases, and 30 bases stayed unmatched. Germline CDR1 and CDR2: GEAIGNYY and EKD. CDR3 coding DNA: TGTGCCTGTGACAGCTTAACCGAGACTGGGGGATACAGACCTTCCCACGAAGACGCCGATAAACTCATCTTT. The encoded protein is CACDSLTETGGYRPSHEDADKLIF.

This clone was picked up a small number of times. In nucleotides, the CDR3 is TGTGCTCTTGGGGAACTTCTTCCTACGTGGGGTACTACCACCGATAAACTCATCTTT. The encoded protein is CALGELLPTWGTTTDKLIF. The J gene is TRDJ1, the V gene TRDV1, with 8 bases lining up with TRDD2. The germline V gene has CDR1 TSWWSYY and CDR2 QGS. The CDR3 sequence is 19 residues long. V dropped 0 bases and J dropped 1; count of bases not matched to a gene: 13.

About this clone itself: A much larger clone lies one base from this, so it may be a read error. The sample contains more than one DNA sequence encoding this CDR3. The chain has TRDV1 and TRDJ1, with D possibly matching TRDD2 (5 bases). The CDR3 runs to 25 residues. CDR1 is TSWWSYY and CDR2 is QGS in the germline V gene. The CDR3 region has the DNA TGTGCTCTTGGGGAACTAGATAAGCCCCTACTTCAGGGCCGTCCCTCGCTCACATACACCGATAAACTCATCTTC. Translated: CALGELDKPLLQGRPSLTYTDKLIF.

This clone is medium-sized in the sample. The CDR3 region is CACDLLGAAYTDKLIF. The DNA of the CDR3 is TGTGCCTGTGACTTACTGGGGGCCGCGTACACCGATAAACTCATCTTT. The rearrangement links TRDV2 to TRDJ1; 8 bases are shared with TRDD3. The CDR3 extends over 16 amino acids. The germline V gene has CDR1 GEAIGNYY and CDR2 EKD. Trimming at V came to 3 bases and at J to 0 bases, leaving 8 bases not matched to a gene.

In its sample, this clone ranks as large (0.1 to 1%). The chain uses TRDV2 and TRDJ3; D is undetermined. Germline CDR1 and CDR2: GEAIGNYY and EKD. V was trimmed by 0 bases and J by 1 base, leaving 12 bases between them. This CDR3 has 18 residues. The CDR3 coding sequence is TGTGCCTGTGACACCGCGGGGTCCCCTTCCTGGGACACCCGACAGATGTTTTTC. Translating it yields CACDTAGSPSWDTRQMFF.

Points on this clone: A far larger clone lies a single base away; this is likely a read error. This CDR3 is also generated by other DNA sequences in the sample. This chain connects TRDV2 to TRDJ1, with D perhaps TRDD3 (5 bases). The CDR3 is 15 amino acids. Germline assignment: CDR1 GEAIGNYY and CDR2 EKD. Trimming shortened V by 0 bases and J by 2 bases, and 12 bases separated the two germline ends. The CDR3 nucleotides read TGTGCCTGTGACACCTTGGATAACCCGACCGATAAACTCATCTTT. Translation: CACDTLDNPTDKLIF.

In this sample, this clone turned up a few times. It may be a read error: a sequence one base away is much more abundant. CDR3 region: CACDLLGDTRALCDKLIF. The CDR3 DNA reads TGTGCCTGTGACCTACTGGGGGATACGCGGGCCTTGTGCGATAAACTCATCTTT. J is TRDJ1 and V is TRDV2, with 13 bases aligning to TRDD3. Germline V gene sequence: CDR1 GEAIGNYY, CDR2 EKD. V dropped 3 bases and J dropped 4; count of bases not matched to a gene: 13. The CDR3 covers 18 residues.

Worth noting for this clone: TCRdb attributes to this sequence the protein of a much larger clone, which differs from the DNA translation at residue 4; a read error is likely, and the protein displayed is translated from the DNA. This chain joins TRDV2 and TRDJ1; 12 bases align to TRDD3. Germline V lookup: CDR1 GEAIGNYY, CDR2 EKD. Trimming took 5 bases from V and 0 from J; bases not matched to a gene: 12. The CDR3 totals 18 residues. CDR3 sequence: CACGPITGGYPYTDKLIF. CDR3 coding DNA: TGTGCCTGTGGCCCAATTACTGGGGGATACCCCTACACCGATAAACTCATCTTT.

This clone is termed medium-sized (0.01 to 0.1%). This chain links TRDV2 with TRDJ1, with D uncertain. Germline loops: CDR1 GEAIGNYY, CDR2 EKD. V lost 0 bases, J lost 0 bases, and 31 bases lay in between. CDR3 length equals 22 residues. The CDR3 nucleotides are TGTGCCTGTGACACCGTGAAAGAGGCCGGTGTGGACCGGTCGACCGACACCGATAAACTCATCTTT. This sequence encodes CACDTVKEAGVDRSTDTDKLIF.

By sample share, this clone is hyperexpanded. This same CDR3 is encoded by further DNA sequences in the sample. This chain joins TRDV2 and TRDJ1; TRDD3 matches at 11 bases. V shed 0 bases and J 3 bases; nucleotides not matched to a gene: 8. CDR1 and CDR2 (germline): GEAIGNYY, EKD. The CDR3 is 17 amino acids. CDR3 sequence (DNA): TGTGCCTGTGACACCGTGCAGCCTGGGGGATACTCCGATAAACTCATCTTT. Translating it yields CACDTVQPGGYSDKLIF.